Listed below are T cell receptor beta chains from one sample, sequenced in a study of vaccination effects on CD4 cells after COVID-19. Antigen specificity for these receptors is unknown. The data were produced by immunoSEQ multiplex PCR, yet TCRdb's version contains in-frame clones alone and is incomplete. In the table there are tens of thousands of clones, less than 80% of which are singletons. The specimen was CD4+ T cells from PBMCs cultured without peptide, collected after COVID-19 vaccination. These receptor sequences come from a human donor who received a COVID-19 vaccine. Each CDR3 is given with its conserved first and last residue. The order of the fields is clone size, V gene, J gene, D gene, CDR3 protein, CDR3 DNA. The D gene is left open where the match is weak. Rows may omit the clone size; those that give it use once, few, many or a size class.

abundance: once
v_gene: TRBV18
j_gene: TRBJ1-4
d_gene: TRBD1
CDR3aa: CASSPWGQGDEKLFF
CDR3nt: TGTGCCAGCTCACCATGGGGACAGGGGGACGAAAAACTGTTTTTT

abundance: NA
v_gene: TRBV5-5
j_gene: TRBJ2-5
d_gene: NA
CDR3aa: CASSLATIQETQYF
CDR3nt: TGTGCCAGCAGCTTGGCCACTATCCAAGAGACCCAGTACTTC

abundance: NA
v_gene: TRBV10-2
j_gene: TRBJ1-1
d_gene: NA
CDR3aa: CASSVGRVQTEAFF
CDR3nt: TGCGCCAGCAGTGTTGGACGGGTGCAGACTGAAGCTTTCTTT

abundance: NA
v_gene: TRBV18
j_gene: TRBJ1-1
d_gene: NA
CDR3aa: CASSPLKQDYTEAFF
CDR3nt: TGTGCCAGCTCACCGCTGAAACAGGACTACACTGAAGCTTTCTTT

abundance: few
v_gene: TRBV30
j_gene: TRBJ2-5
d_gene: TRBD1
CDR3aa: CAWSVVQGAETQYF
CDR3nt: TGTGCCTGGAGTGTAGTCCAGGGGGCAGAGACCCAGTACTTC

abundance: NA
v_gene: TRBV7-9
j_gene: TRBJ1-3
d_gene: NA
CDR3aa: CASSLGVILAGNTIYF
CDR3nt: TGTGCCAGCAGCTTAGGGGTTATTTTGGCTGGAAACACCATATATTTT

abundance: NA
v_gene: TRBV6-5
j_gene: TRBJ2-1
d_gene: NA
CDR3aa: CASSYSIGTFYNEQFF
CDR3nt: TGTGCCAGCAGTTACTCGATAGGGACTTTCTACAATGAGCAGTTCTTC

abundance: medium-sized
v_gene: TRBV30
j_gene: TRBJ1-1
d_gene: TRBD1
CDR3aa: CAWSRDRNTEAFF
CDR3nt: TGTGCCTGGAGTCGGGACAGGAACACTGAAGCTTTCTTT

abundance: NA
v_gene: TRBV6-5
j_gene: TRBJ1-3
d_gene: TRBD1
CDR3aa: CASSWDRHSGNTIYF
CDR3nt: TGTGCCAGCAGTTGGGACAGACATTCTGGAAACACCATATATTTT

abundance: NA
v_gene: TRBV18
j_gene: TRBJ1-1
d_gene: NA
CDR3aa: CASSPHADTEAFF
CDR3nt: TGTGCCAGCTCACCACACGCGGACACTGAAGCTTTCTTT

abundance: few
v_gene: TRBV27
j_gene: TRBJ1-6
d_gene: TRBD1
CDR3aa: CATTRRGQAGSPLHF
CDR3nt: TGTGCCACTACCCGGAGGGGACAGGCAGGTTCACCCCTCCACTTT

abundance: NA
v_gene: TRBV19
j_gene: TRBJ1-1
d_gene: NA
CDR3aa: CASSIRRDDTEAFF
CDR3nt: TGTGCCAGTAGTATCAGGAGGGACGACACTGAAGCTTTCTTT

abundance: NA
v_gene: TRBV7-2
j_gene: TRBJ1-4
d_gene: NA
CDR3aa: CASSLGLGEKLFF
CDR3nt: TGTGCCAGCAGCTTAGGGTTGGGAGAAAAACTGTTTTTT

abundance: NA
v_gene: TRBV12-3/TRBV12-4
j_gene: TRBJ1-2
d_gene: NA
CDR3aa: CATSPRGVGGYTF
CDR3nt: TGTGCCACCAGTCCTCGGGGCGTGGGGGGCTACACCTTC

abundance: NA
v_gene: TRBV5-1
j_gene: TRBJ2-3
d_gene: TRBD2
CDR3aa: CASSPTSGVDTDTQYF
CDR3nt: TGCGCCAGCAGCCCTACTAGCGGGGTGGACACAGATACGCAGTATTTT

abundance: NA
v_gene: TRBV7-9
j_gene: TRBJ1-6
d_gene: NA
CDR3aa: CASSLVSGTYNSPLHF
CDR3nt: TGTGCCAGCAGCTTAGTCTCCGGGACCTATAATTCACCCCTCCACTTT

abundance: once
v_gene: TRBV5-1
j_gene: TRBJ2-1
d_gene: NA
CDR3aa: CASSLDEGGNEQFF
CDR3nt: TGCGCCAGCAGCTTGGATGAGGGGGGCAATGAGCAGTTCTTC

abundance: NA
v_gene: TRBV24-1
j_gene: TRBJ2-2
d_gene: NA
CDR3aa: CATSDSGGFGRMTGELFF
CDR3nt: TGTGCCACCAGTGATTCAGGGGGGTTCGGCCGTATGACCGGGGAGCTGTTTTTT

abundance: NA
v_gene: TRBV2
j_gene: TRBJ2-5
d_gene: TRBD2
CDR3aa: CASTPPRGGQETQYF
CDR3nt: TGTGCCAGCACACCCCCCCGCGGGGGGCAAGAGACCCAGTACTTC

abundance: NA
v_gene: TRBV20-1
j_gene: TRBJ2-2
d_gene: NA
CDR3aa: CSASNREDTGELFF
CDR3nt: TGCAGTGCTAGTAATCGGGAAGACACCGGGGAGCTGTTTTTT

abundance: once
v_gene: TRBV19
j_gene: TRBJ1-1
d_gene: NA
CDR3aa: CASSPPPGIYAFF
CDR3nt: TGTGCCAGTAGTCCGCCCCCGGGGATTTATGCTTTCTTT

abundance: few
v_gene: TRBV5-5
j_gene: TRBJ1-2
d_gene: NA
CDR3aa: CASSLVVGRGYGYTF
CDR3nt: TGTGCCAGCAGCTTGGTAGTTGGCAGGGGCTATGGCTACACCTTC

abundance: NA
v_gene: TRBV5-1
j_gene: TRBJ1-1
d_gene: NA
CDR3aa: CASSLDGGNTEAFF
CDR3nt: TGCGCCAGCAGCTTGGATGGGGGGAACACTGAAGCTTTCTTT

abundance: NA
v_gene: TRBV5-6
j_gene: TRBJ2-5
d_gene: TRBD2
CDR3aa: CASSWTLAGWETQYF
CDR3nt: TGTGCCAGCAGCTGGACGCTAGCGGGGTGGGAGACCCAGTACTTC

abundance: once
v_gene: TRBV6-1
j_gene: TRBJ1-5
d_gene: NA
CDR3aa: CASSEFSGEPQHF
CDR3nt: TGTGCCAGCAGTGAATTCAGTGGTGAGCCCCAGCATTTT

abundance: NA
v_gene: TRBV5-1
j_gene: TRBJ2-3
d_gene: NA
CDR3aa: CASSLGADSSTDTQYF
CDR3nt: TGCGCCAGCAGCTTGGGTGCGGATTCTAGCACAGATACGCAGTATTTT

abundance: once
v_gene: TRBV2
j_gene: TRBJ1-2
d_gene: NA
CDR3aa: CASRIDPGGYTF
CDR3nt: TGTGCCAGCAGGATCGACCCGGGAGGCTACACCTTC

abundance: once
v_gene: TRBV5-1
j_gene: TRBJ1-5
d_gene: NA
CDR3aa: CASSLEGGNQPQHF
CDR3nt: TGCGCCAGCAGCCTAGAGGGGGGCAATCAGCCCCAGCATTTT

abundance: NA
v_gene: TRBV11-3
j_gene: TRBJ2-1
d_gene: NA
CDR3aa: CASSPAGTISYNEQFF
CDR3nt: TGTGCCAGCAGCCCGGCCGGGACCATCTCCTACAATGAGCAGTTCTTC

abundance: NA
v_gene: TRBV6-6
j_gene: TRBJ2-2
d_gene: NA
CDR3aa: CASRHRRTVGELFF
CDR3nt: TGTGCCAGCAGGCACCGACGGACGGTCGGGGAGCTGTTTTTT

abundance: NA
v_gene: TRBV5-1
j_gene: TRBJ1-1
d_gene: TRBD1
CDR3aa: CASSLAGQGWLEAFF
CDR3nt: TGCGCCAGCAGCTTGGCAGGACAGGGATGGCTTGAAGCTTTCTTT

abundance: NA
v_gene: TRBV5-1
j_gene: TRBJ2-3
d_gene: NA
CDR3aa: CASSSLGTDTQYF
CDR3nt: TGCGCCAGCAGCTCCCTAGGCACAGATACGCAGTATTTT

abundance: NA
v_gene: TRBV5-8
j_gene: TRBJ2-2
d_gene: NA
CDR3aa: CASPEGLTLGTGELFF
CDR3nt: TGTGCCAGCCCCGAGGGGCTAACACTAGGAACCGGGGAGCTGTTTTTT

abundance: NA
v_gene: TRBV24-1
j_gene: TRBJ2-2
d_gene: NA
CDR3aa: CATSDPQTGAGTGELFF
CDR3nt: TGTGCCACCAGTGATCCGCAAACGGGGGCAGGGACCGGGGAGCTGTTTTTT

abundance: NA
v_gene: TRBV18
j_gene: TRBJ1-1
d_gene: NA
CDR3aa: CASSPGKSTEAFF
CDR3nt: TGTGCCAGCTCACCTGGGAAGAGCACTGAAGCTTTCTTT

abundance: NA
v_gene: TRBV6-6
j_gene: TRBJ2-3
d_gene: TRBD2
CDR3aa: CASSLGGASTDTQYF
CDR3nt: TGTGCCAGCAGTCTCGGGGGGGCTAGCACAGATACGCAGTATTTT

abundance: NA
v_gene: TRBV18
j_gene: TRBJ1-2
d_gene: NA
CDR3aa: CASSPGQGNDYGYTF
CDR3nt: TGTGCCAGCTCACCGGGGCAGGGGAACGACTATGGCTACACCTTC

abundance: NA
v_gene: TRBV5-1
j_gene: TRBJ2-1
d_gene: NA
CDR3aa: CASSLAYNEQFF
CDR3nt: TGCGCCAGCAGCTTGGCTTACAATGAGCAGTTCTTC

abundance: NA
v_gene: TRBV28
j_gene: TRBJ1-4
d_gene: NA
CDR3aa: CASSLPGESEKLFF
CDR3nt: TGTGCCAGCAGTTTACCAGGGGAGAGTGAAAAACTGTTTTTT

abundance: NA
v_gene: TRBV3-1/TRBV3-2
j_gene: TRBJ1-1
d_gene: NA
CDR3aa: CASSQAGPEAFF
CDR3nt: TGTGCCAGCAGCCAAGCTGGGCCTGAAGCTTTCTTT

abundance: NA
v_gene: TRBV6-6
j_gene: TRBJ1-6
d_gene: TRBD1
CDR3aa: CASLLPGTGSLHF
CDR3nt: TGTGCCAGCCTCCTCCCCGGGACAGGGTCCCTCCACTTT

abundance: NA
v_gene: TRBV24-1
j_gene: TRBJ2-5
d_gene: NA
CDR3aa: CATSDPTGIQETQYF
CDR3nt: TGTGCCACCAGTGACCCCACGGGGATTCAAGAGACCCAGTACTTC

abundance: NA
v_gene: TRBV3-1/TRBV3-2
j_gene: TRBJ1-2
d_gene: NA
CDR3aa: CASSQDWGPTYGYTF
CDR3nt: TGTGCCAGCAGCCAAGATTGGGGACCGACCTATGGCTACACCTTC

abundance: few
v_gene: TRBV5-1
j_gene: TRBJ2-2
d_gene: NA
CDR3aa: CASSLLEGGRTGELFF
CDR3nt: TGCGCCAGCAGCTTACTCGAAGGGGGGCGAACCGGGGAGCTGTTTTTT

abundance: NA
v_gene: TRBV9
j_gene: TRBJ1-2
d_gene: NA
CDR3aa: CASSLDTHPNYGYTF
CDR3nt: TGTGCCAGCAGCTTAGACACCCATCCCAACTATGGCTACACCTTC

abundance: NA
v_gene: TRBV5-1
j_gene: TRBJ2-3
d_gene: TRBD2
CDR3aa: CASSPPSGGADTQYF
CDR3nt: TGCGCCAGCAGCCCTCCTAGCGGGGGGGCAGATACGCAGTATTTT